The TCR beta chain under discussion was sequenced for a study of T cell responses to AZD1222 COVID-19 vaccine. V was pared by 5 bases and J by 5 bases, with 8 bases of the junction left unmatched. CDR1 ENHRY and CDR2 SYGVKD come from the germline V gene. This CDR3 spans 15 amino acids. Whole-study findings and limits: A mostly white British donor set with more females was recruited, and clonal diversity was possibly underestimated.

The repertoire was sequenced with immunoSEQ multiplex PCR; TCRdb's copy has only in-frame clones and lacks some. The table records about 130,000 clones, around 83% of them present only once. Details on this clone: Its antigen is currently unknown.

Sequenced here: peripheral blood, sampled on day 0 of AZD1222 vaccination. The V gene is TRBV10-3, the J gene TRBJ2-2; 7 nucleotides align to TRBD1. This receptor was obtained from an adult in good health. The CDR3 sequence is CAISQGVSETGELFF. In nucleotides, the CDR3 is TGTGCCATCAGTCAGGGGGTGTCGGAGACCGGGGAGCTGTTTTTT.